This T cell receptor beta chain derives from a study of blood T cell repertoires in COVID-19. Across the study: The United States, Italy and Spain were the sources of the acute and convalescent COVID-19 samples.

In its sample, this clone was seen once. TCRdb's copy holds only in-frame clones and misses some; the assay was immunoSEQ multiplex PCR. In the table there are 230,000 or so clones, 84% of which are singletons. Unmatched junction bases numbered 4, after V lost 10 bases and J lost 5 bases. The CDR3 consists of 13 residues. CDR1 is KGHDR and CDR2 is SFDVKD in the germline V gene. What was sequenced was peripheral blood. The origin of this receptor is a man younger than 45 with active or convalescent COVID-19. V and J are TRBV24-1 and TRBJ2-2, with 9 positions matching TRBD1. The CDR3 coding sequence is TGTGCCACAAGGGACAGGGATACCGGGGAGCTGTTTTTT. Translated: CATRDRDTGELFF.